This T cell receptor beta chain was recorded in a study of blood T cell repertoires in COVID-19. Produced via immunoSEQ multiplex PCR; TCRdb's table is partial and in-frame only. The sample records roughly 300,000 clones, roughly 90% being singletons. V lost 5 bases to trimming and J lost 3 bases; unmatched junction nucleotides: 8. Germline CDR1 SEHNR, CDR2 FQNEAQ (reference sequence). The CDR3 sequence is 15 residues long. The TCR comes from a man aged 18-30 years with active or convalescent COVID-19. The J gene is TRBJ2-7, the V gene TRBV7-9, with 9 bases matching TRBD1. The sample taken for sequencing was peripheral blood. The CDR3 DNA sequence: TGTGCCAGCAGCCGCCTATGGGACAGGGTCTACGAGCAGTACTTC. Translated: CASSRLWDRVYEQYF.